The clone carrying this T cell receptor (beta chain) was seen a handful of times. The sample comes from a study of regulatory T cells in long-lasting Graves disease. Assembly of TCR beta libraries relied on iRepertoire HTBI primers together with Arm-PCR of CDR3 regions. TCRdb passed the multiplex PCR reads through MiXCR, listing each CDR3 protein once. Of around 360,000 distinct CDR3 sequences detected, roughly 17% appear once; the ten largest clones hold 20% to 25%. V lost 0 bases to trimming and J lost 2 bases, with 10 bases between them. Germline lookup yields CDR1 SGDLS and CDR2 YYNGEE. This CDR3 contains 15 residues. Time point denoted: newly diagnosed GD, antithyroid drugs for less than 3 months. Following extraction of RNA from PBMCs, that RNA was used to make the TCR library. The same data also contributed to another study, on T cells in Graves' hyperthyroidism and ophthalmopathy.

This chain connects TRBV9 to TRBJ2-3; D perhaps matches TRBD1 (5 bases). This clonotype originated in a woman aged 18-29 years with Graves disease. Sample: peripheral blood mononuclear cells (PBMCs), taken at new diagnosis, from a patient treated with antithyroid drugs. Written as DNA, the CDR3 is TGTGCCAGCAGCGTAGGGTTCAGGGCCACAGATACGCAGTATTTT. Its translation: CASSVGFRATDTQYF.